This T cell receptor beta chain emerged from a study of early T cells in non-severe SARS-CoV-2 infection. The table lists this clonotype with a few counts. One entry per CDR3 protein results from TCRdb running MiXCR on the 5' RACE reads. The table lists tens of thousands of distinct CDR3 sequences, less than 8% of them singletons, with about 22% in the top ten. The ends were cut back, 1 base at V and 0 bases at J, with 10 bases in the middle. This CDR3 comprises 15 residues. Looked up from germline, CDR1 is MNHEY and CDR2 is SVGEGT. The receptor was derived from an adult who was a healthcare worker with PCR-confirmed SARS-CoV-2 infection or an uninfected control (not recorded which). The sequencing used whole blood, collected at baseline. The J gene is TRBJ2-7, the V gene TRBV6-2 or TRBV6-3; D possibly corresponds to TRBD2 (5 bases). CDR3 amino acids: CASSYLLGASYEQYF. The CDR3 DNA sequence: TGTGCCAGCAGTTACTTACTAGGCGCCTCCTACGAGCAGTACTTC.